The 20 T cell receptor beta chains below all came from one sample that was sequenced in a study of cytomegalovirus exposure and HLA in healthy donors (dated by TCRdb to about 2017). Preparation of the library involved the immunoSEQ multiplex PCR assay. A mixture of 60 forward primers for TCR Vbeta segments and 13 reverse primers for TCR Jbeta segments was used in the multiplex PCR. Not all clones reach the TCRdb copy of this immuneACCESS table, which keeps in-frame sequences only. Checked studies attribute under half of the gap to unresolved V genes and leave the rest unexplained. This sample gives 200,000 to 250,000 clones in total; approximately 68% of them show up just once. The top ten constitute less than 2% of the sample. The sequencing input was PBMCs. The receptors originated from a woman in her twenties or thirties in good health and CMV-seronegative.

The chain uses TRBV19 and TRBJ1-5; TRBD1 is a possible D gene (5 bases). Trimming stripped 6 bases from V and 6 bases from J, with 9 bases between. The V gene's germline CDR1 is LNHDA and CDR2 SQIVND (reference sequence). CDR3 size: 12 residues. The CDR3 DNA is TGTGCCAGTAGGGGGCTAATTCAGCCCCAGCATTTT. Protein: CASRGLIQPQHF.

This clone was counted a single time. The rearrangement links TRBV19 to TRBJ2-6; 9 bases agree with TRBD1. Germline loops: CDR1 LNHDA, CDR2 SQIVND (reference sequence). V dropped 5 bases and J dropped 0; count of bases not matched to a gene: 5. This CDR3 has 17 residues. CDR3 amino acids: CASSGTGFSSGANVLTF. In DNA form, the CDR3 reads TGTGCCAGTAGTGGGACAGGGTTTAGCTCTGGGGCCAACGTCCTGACTTTC.

CDR3: CASSHYEASGIEETQYF. The CDR3, as DNA: TGTGCCAGCAGCCATTACGAGGCTAGCGGAATCGAAGAGACCCAGTACTTC. The V gene is TRBV7-9, the J gene TRBJ2-5; 7 bases line up with TRBD2. Trimming removed 5 bases from V and 3 bases from J; junction bases left unmatched: 15. Germline V gene sequence: CDR1 SEHNR, CDR2 FQNEAQ (reference sequence). CDR3 size: 17 residues.

The CDR3 loop is CASSSRAGGAGETQYF. In DNA, the CDR3 is TGTGCCAGCTCCTCCCGGGCGGGGGGGGCCGGTGAGACCCAGTACTTC. The chain recombines TRBV2 with TRBJ2-5; 9 bases are shared with TRBD2. This CDR3 region has 16 residues. V lost 8 bases and J lost 5; bases outside the gene matches: 15. Per germline, CDR1 SNHLY and CDR2 FYNNEI.

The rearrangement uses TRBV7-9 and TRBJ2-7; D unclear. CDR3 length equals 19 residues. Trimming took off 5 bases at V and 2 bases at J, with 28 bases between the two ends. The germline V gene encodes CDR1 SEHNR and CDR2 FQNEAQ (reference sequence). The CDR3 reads CASSPYSVIHGGPTYEQYF. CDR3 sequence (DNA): TGTGCCAGCAGCCCCTATTCTGTTATACATGGTGGGCCTACCTACGAGCAGTACTTC.

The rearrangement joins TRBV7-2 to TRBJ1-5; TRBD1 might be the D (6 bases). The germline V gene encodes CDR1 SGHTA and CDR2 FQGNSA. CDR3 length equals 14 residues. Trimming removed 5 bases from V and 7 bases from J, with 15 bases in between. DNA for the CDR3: TGTGCCAGCAGCCTCCAGGGGACGGGACAGCCCCAGCATTTT. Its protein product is CASSLQGTGQPQHF.

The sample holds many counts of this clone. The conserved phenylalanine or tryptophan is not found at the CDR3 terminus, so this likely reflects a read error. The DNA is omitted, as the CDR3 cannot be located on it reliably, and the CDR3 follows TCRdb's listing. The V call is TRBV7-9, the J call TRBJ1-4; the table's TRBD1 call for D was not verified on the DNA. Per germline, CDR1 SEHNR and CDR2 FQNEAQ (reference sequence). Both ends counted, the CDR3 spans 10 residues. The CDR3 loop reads CARSPGQGER.

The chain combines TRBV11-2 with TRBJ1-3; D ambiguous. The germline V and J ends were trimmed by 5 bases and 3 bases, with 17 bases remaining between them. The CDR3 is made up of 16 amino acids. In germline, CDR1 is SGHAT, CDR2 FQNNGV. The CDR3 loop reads CASSPGVGVGGNTIYF. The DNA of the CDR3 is TGTGCCAGCAGCCCCGGGGTTGGGGTAGGTGGAAACACCATATATTTT.

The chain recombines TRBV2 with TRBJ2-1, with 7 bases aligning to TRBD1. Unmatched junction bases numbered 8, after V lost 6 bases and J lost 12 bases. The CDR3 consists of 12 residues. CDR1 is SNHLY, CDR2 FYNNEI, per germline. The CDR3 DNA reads TGTGCCAGCAGGAAGACAGGGCTTGGGCAGTTCTTC. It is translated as CASRKTGLGQFF.

CDR3 sequence (DNA): TGTGCCAGCAGTTACCGGACAGGGGACAATGAGCAGTTCTTC. The encoded protein is CASSYRTGDNEQFF. The chain is built from TRBV6-5 and TRBJ2-1, with 9 bases fitting TRBD1. J gave up 5 bases and V 2 bases, and 1 base lay outside the gene matches. The CDR3 is 14 residues long. Germline V gene lookup returns CDR1 MNHEY and CDR2 SVGAGI.

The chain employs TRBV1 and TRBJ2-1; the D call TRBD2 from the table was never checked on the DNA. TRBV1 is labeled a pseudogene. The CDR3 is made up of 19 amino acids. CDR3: CTSSPRGIPRGGLRNEQFF. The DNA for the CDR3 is TGCACCAGCAGCCCCCGAGGCATCCCCCGGGGGGGCTTGAGGAATGAGCAGTTCTTC.

The CDR3 DNA reads as TGTGCCAGCAGCCCCCCGCTAGCGGGAAGCTCCTACAATGAGCAGTTCTTC. The encoded protein is CASSPPLAGSSYNEQFF. V is TRBV7-9 and J is TRBJ2-1; 9 bases are shared with TRBD2. The J segment lost 0 bases and the V segment lost 5 bases, leaving 8 bases of the junction unmatched. The CDR3 extends over 17 amino acids. Germline V lookup: CDR1 SEHNR, CDR2 FQNEAQ (reference sequence).

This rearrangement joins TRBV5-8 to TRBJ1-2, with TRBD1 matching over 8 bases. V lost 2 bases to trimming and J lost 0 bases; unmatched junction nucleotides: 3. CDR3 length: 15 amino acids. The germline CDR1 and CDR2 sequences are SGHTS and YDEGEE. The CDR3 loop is CASSFDRGTNYGYTF. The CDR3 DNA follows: TGTGCCAGCAGCTTTGACAGGGGCACTAACTATGGCTACACCTTC.

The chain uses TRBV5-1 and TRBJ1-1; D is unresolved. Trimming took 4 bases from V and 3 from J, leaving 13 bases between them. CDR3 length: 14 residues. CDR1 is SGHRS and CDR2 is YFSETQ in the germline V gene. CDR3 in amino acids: CASSPLGVDTEAFF. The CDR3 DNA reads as TGCGCCAGCAGCCCCCTAGGAGTTGACACTGAAGCTTTCTTT.

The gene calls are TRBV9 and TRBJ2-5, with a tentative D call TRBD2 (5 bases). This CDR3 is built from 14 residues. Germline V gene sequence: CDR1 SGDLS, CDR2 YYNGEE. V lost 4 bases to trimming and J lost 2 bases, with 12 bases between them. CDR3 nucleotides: TGTGCCAGCAGCCACTACGGGGTTCAAGAGACCCAGTACTTC. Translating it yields CASSHYGVQETQYF. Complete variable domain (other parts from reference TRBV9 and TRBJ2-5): DSGVTQTPKHLITATGQRVTLRCSPRSGDLSVYWYQQSLDQGLQFLIQYYNGEERAKGNILERFSAQQFPDLHSELNLSSLELGDSALYFCASSHYGVQETQYFGPGTRLLVL.

The CDR3 spells CASSPGTGGANTEAFF. CDR3 coding DNA: TGTGCCAGCTCACCAGGGACAGGGGGCGCAAACACTGAAGCTTTCTTT. J is TRBJ1-1 and V is TRBV18; 12 nucleotides line up with TRBD1. This CDR3 spans 16 amino acids. The germline V gene has CDR1 KGHSH and CDR2 LQKENI. The junction had 3 bases not matched to a gene; V was cut back by 2 bases and J by 2 bases.

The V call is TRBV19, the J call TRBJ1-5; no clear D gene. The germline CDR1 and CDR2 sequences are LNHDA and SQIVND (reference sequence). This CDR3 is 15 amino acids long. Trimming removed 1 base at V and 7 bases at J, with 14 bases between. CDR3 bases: TGTGCCAGTAGTATAGGGCAGAGGAGAGGACAGCCCCAGCATTTT. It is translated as CASSIGQRRGQPQHF.

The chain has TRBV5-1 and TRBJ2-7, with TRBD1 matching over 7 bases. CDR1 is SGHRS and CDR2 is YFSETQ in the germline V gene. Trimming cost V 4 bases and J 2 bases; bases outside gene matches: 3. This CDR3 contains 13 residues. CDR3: CASSRDSTYEQYF. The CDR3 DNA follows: TGCGCCAGCAGCCGGGACAGCACCTACGAGCAGTACTTC.

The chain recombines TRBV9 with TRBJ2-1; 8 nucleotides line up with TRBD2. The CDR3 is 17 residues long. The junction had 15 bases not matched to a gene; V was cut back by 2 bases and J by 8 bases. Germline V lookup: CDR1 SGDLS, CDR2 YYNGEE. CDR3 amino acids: CASSVLLSSGRFDEQFF. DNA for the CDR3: TGTGCCAGCAGCGTTCTCCTTTCGAGCGGGAGATTCGATGAGCAGTTCTTC.

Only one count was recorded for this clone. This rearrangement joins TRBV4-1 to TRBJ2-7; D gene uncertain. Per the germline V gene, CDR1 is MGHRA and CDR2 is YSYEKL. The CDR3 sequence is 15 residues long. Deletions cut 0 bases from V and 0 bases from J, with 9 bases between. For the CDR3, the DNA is TGCGCCAGCAGCCAAGATCGCCGAGGCTCCTACGAGCAGTACTTC. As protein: CASSQDRRGSYEQYF.